The TCR beta chain described here comes from a study of blood T cell repertoires in COVID-19. On the study more broadly: Donors in the United States, Italy and Spain gave samples during acute or convalescent COVID-19. T cells, B-cell-depleted T cells, or PBMCs supplied cDNA or gDNA.

How the authors handled the data: Reference gene primer amplification in the assay estimated nucleated cell counts. Using immunoSEQ multiplex PCR, the repertoire was profiled, and TCRdb retains in-frame clones only, with some absent. V and J calls and clone size come straight from that table; D and trimming were deduced from the DNA. The sample has 100,000 or so clones, 82% seen once. This CDR3 contains 14 residues. V gave up 6 bases and J gave up 0 bases, with 9 bases separating them. Looked up from germline, CDR1 is LNHDA and CDR2 is SQIVND (reference sequence). The rearrangement joins TRBV19 to TRBJ1-3; D may be TRBD1 (6 bases). The TCR originated in a woman of 80 years or more with acute or convalescent COVID-19. The sample was peripheral blood. CDR3: CASSRTVSGNTIYF. The DNA for the CDR3 is TGTGCCAGTAGCCGGACAGTCTCTGGAAACACCATATATTTT.